This T cell receptor (beta chain) stems from a study of vaccination and CD4 T cells after COVID-19. Points from the study as a whole: Post-infection sampling omitted early timepoints and covered relatively few convalescent patients.

Indicated time point: late sampling 161 to 241 days after vaccination in a few convalescent patients. Stated treatment: 10-day PBMC culture with coronavirus spike peptide pools or control peptides (ViraFEST assay). ViraFEST stimulated the growth of antigen-specific T cells using peptide pools and subsequently profiled their TCRs by sequencing. The V gene's germline CDR1 is LGHNA and CDR2 YNFKEQ. The CDR3 is made up of 15 amino acids. With 1 base clipped from V and 0 bases from J, the junction kept 0 bases outside the gene matches. By sample fraction, this clonotype is medium-sized (0.01 to 0.1%). The antigen is undetermined. The Oncomine TCR Beta short-read assay was what sequenced the DNA obtained from cultured CD4+ T cells. TCRdb fed the PCR reads into MiXCR, producing one record per CDR3 protein. The sample has around 23,000 distinct CDR3 sequences, about 40% seen once.

The sample here was CD4+ T cells from blood, cultured in vitro, taken about 7 months after SARS-CoV-2 vaccination. This TCR derives from a human donor who had recovered from COVID-19. This chain links TRBV4-2 with TRBJ2-7; TRBD2 matches 10 bases. CDR3 DNA sequence: TGTGCCAGCAGCCAAGGACTAGCGGGCTCCTACGAGCAGTACTTC. This codes for CASSQGLAGSYEQYF.